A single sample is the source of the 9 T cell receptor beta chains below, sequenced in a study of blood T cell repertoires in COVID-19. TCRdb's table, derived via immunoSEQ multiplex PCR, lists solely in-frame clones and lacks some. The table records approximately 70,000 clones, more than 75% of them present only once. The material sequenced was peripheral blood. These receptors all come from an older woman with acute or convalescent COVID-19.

CDR3 in amino acids: CASSPPSTDTQYF. The DNA for the CDR3 is TGTGCCAGCAGCCCCCCAAGCACAGATACGCAGTATTTT. The J gene is TRBJ2-3, the V gene TRBV28, with no clear D. Looked up from germline, CDR1 is MDHEN and CDR2 is SYDVKM. The CDR3 spans 13 residues. V lost 6 bases to trimming and J lost 0 bases, with 7 bases between them.

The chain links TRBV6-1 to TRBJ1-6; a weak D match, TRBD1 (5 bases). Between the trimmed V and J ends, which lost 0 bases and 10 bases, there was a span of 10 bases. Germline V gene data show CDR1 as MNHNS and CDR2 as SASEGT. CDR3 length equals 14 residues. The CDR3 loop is CASSEARGGSPLHF. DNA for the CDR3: TGTGCCAGCAGTGAAGCGCGGGGCGGCTCACCCCTCCACTTT.

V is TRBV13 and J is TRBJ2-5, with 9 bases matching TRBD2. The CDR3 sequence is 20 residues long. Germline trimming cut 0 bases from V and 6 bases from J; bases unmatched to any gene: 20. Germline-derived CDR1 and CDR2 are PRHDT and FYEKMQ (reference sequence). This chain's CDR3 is CASSLGLISPQAGGRKTQYF. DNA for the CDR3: TGTGCCAGCAGCTTAGGCCTAATTTCCCCCCAAGCGGGGGGCAGAAAGACCCAGTACTTC.

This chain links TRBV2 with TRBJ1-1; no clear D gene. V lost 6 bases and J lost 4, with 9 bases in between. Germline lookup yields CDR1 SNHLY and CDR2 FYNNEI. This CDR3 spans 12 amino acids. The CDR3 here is CASRLSSTEAFF. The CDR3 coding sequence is TGTGCCAGCAGGCTTAGTAGCACTGAAGCTTTCTTT. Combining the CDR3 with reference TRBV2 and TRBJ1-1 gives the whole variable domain EPEVTQTPSHQVTQMGQEVILRCVPISNHLYFYWYRQILGQKVEFLVSFYNNEISEKSEIFDDQFSVERPDGSNFTLKIRSTKLEDSAMYFCASRLSSTEAFFGQGTRLTVV.

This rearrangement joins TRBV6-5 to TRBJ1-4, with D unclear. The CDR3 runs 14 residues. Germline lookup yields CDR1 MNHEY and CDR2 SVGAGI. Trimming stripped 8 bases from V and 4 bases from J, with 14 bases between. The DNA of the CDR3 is TGTGCCAGCGACACCCAGCAAAATAATGAAAAACTGTTTTTT. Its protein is CASDTQQNNEKLFF.

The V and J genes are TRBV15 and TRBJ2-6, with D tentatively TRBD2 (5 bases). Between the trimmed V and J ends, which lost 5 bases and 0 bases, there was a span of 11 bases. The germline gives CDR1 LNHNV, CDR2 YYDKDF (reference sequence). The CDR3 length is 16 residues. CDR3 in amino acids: CATSSVRDSGANVLTF. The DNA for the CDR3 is TGTGCCACCAGCTCGGTGAGGGACTCTGGGGCCAACGTCCTGACTTTC.

CDR3 region: CASSLGPRQGARADTQYF. The CDR3 region has the DNA TGCGCCAGCAGCTTGGGTCCCCGACAGGGGGCGCGGGCAGATACGCAGTATTTT. V and J are TRBV5-1 and TRBJ2-3; 10 bases align to TRBD1. Germline CDR1 SGHRS, CDR2 YFSETQ. The CDR3 is 18 residues long. V trimming: 0 bases; J trimming: 4 bases; junction bases outside the gene matches: 11.

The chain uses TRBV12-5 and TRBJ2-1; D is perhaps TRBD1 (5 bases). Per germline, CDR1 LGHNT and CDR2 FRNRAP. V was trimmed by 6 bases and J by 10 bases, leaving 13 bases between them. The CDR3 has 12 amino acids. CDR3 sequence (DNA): TGTGCTAGTGGAGAATCACCAGGGGAGCAGTTCTTC. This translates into CASGESPGEQFF.

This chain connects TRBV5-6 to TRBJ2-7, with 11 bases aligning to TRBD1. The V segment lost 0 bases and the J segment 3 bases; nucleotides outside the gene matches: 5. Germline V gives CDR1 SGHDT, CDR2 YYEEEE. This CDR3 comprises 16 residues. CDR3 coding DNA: TGTGCCAGCAGCTTGGCCGGGACAGGGGGGCTCTACGAGCAGTACTTC. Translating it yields CASSLAGTGGLYEQYF.